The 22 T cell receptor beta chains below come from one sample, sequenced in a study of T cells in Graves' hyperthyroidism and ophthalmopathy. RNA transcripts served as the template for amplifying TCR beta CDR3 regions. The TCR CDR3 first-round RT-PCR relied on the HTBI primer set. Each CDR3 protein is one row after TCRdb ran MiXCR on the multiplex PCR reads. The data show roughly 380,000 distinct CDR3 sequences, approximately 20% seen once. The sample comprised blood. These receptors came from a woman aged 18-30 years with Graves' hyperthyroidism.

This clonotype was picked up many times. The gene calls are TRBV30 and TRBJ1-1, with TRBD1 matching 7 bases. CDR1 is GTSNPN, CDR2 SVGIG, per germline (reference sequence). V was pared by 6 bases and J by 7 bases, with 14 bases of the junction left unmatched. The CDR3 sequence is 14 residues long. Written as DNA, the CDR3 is TGTGCCTGTTTACACAGGGCAGGGGGTATTGAAGCTTTCTTT. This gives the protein CACLHRAGGIEAFF.

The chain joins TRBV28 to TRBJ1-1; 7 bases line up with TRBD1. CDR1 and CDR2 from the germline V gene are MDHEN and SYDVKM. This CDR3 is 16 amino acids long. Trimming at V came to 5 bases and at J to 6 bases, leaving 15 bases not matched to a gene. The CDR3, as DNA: TGTGCCAGCAGTCCACCGCTGTCCGGGACAGTATCTGAAGCTTTCTTT. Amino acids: CASSPPLSGTVSEAFF. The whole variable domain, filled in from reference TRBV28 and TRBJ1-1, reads DVKVTQSSRYLVKRTGEKVFLECVQDMDHENMFWYRQDPGLGLRLIYFSYDVKMKEKGDIPEGYSVSREKKERFSLILESASTNQTSMYLCASSPPLSGTVSEAFFGQGTRLTVV.

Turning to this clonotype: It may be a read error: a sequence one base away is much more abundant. CDR3 loop: CASSPKSKQGRRGEQYF. Here the CDR3 DNA reads TGTGCCAGCAGTCCCAAGTCTAAGCAGGGGCGGAGGGGGGAGCAGTACTTC. The V and J genes are TRBV6-2 or TRBV6-3 and TRBJ2-7; D is tentatively TRBD1 or TRBD2 (6 bases each). The CDR3 length is 17 residues. V dropped 5 bases and J dropped 7 bases, with 27 bases sitting between them. Germline values: CDR1 MNHEY, CDR2 SVGEGT.

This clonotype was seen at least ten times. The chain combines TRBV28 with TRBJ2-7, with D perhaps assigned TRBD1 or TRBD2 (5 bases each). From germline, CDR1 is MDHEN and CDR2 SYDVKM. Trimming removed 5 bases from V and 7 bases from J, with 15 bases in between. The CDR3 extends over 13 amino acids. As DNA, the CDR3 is TGTGCCAGCAGTGTTCCGGGACGAGGGGAGCAGTACTTC. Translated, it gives CASSVPGRGEQYF. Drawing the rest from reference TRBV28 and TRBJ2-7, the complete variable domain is DVKVTQSSRYLVKRTGEKVFLECVQDMDHENMFWYRQDPGLGLRLIYFSYDVKMKEKGDIPEGYSVSREKKERFSLILESASTNQTSMYLCASSVPGRGEQYFGPGTRLTVT.

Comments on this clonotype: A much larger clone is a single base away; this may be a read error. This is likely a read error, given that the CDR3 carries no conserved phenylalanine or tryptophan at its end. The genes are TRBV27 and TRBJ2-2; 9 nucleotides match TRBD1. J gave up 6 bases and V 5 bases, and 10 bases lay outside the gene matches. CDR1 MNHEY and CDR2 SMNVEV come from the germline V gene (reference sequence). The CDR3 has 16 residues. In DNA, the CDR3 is TGTGCCAGCAGTGAGCGGGACAGGGTGTTCCCCGGGGAGCTGTTTTTG. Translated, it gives CASSERDRVFPGELFL.

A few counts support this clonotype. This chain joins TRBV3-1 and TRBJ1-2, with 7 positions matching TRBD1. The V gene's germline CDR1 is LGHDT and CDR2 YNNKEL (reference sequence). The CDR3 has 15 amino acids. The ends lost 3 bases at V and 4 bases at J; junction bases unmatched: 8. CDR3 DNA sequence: TGTGCCAGCAGCCAGGAACCGGGACAGTCCTATGGCTACACCTTC. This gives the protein CASSQEPGQSYGYTF.

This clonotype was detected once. The CDR3 is CATSDATGVIFEQYF. In nucleotides, the CDR3 is TGTGCCACCAGTGATGCGACAGGGGTTATCTTCGAGCAGTACTTC. The chain joins TRBV24-1 to TRBJ2-7, with 8 bases that match TRBD1. From germline, CDR1 is KGHDR and CDR2 SFDVKD. V was clipped by 3 bases and J by 6 bases; unmatched bases: 9. The CDR3 runs 15 residues.

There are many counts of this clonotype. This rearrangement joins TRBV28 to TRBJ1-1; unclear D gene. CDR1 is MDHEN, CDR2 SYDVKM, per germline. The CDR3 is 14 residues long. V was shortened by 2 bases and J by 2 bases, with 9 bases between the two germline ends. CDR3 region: CASSLMGINTEAFF. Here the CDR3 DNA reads TGTGCCAGCAGTTTAATGGGGATTAACACTGAAGCTTTCTTT.

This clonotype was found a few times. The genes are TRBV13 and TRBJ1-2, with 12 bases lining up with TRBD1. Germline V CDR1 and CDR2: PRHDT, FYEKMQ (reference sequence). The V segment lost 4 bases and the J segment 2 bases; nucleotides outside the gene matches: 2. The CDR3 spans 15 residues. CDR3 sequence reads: CASSWGQGANYGYTF. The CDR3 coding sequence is TGTGCCAGCAGCTGGGGACAGGGGGCGAACTATGGCTACACCTTC. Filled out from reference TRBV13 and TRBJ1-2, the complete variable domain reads AAGVIQSPRHLIKEKRETATLKCYPIPRHDTVYWYQQGPGQDPQFLISFYEKMQSDKGSIPDRFSAQQFSDYHSELNMSSLELGDSALYFCASSWGQGANYGYTFGSGTRLTVV.

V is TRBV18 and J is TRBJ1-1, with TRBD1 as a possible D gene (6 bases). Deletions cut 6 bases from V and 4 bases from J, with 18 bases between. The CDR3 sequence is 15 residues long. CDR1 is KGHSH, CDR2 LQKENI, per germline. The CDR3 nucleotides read TGTGCCAGCTCTCCCAGGGCAGGGGATAGCACTGAAGCTTTCTTT. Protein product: CASSPRAGDSTEAFF.

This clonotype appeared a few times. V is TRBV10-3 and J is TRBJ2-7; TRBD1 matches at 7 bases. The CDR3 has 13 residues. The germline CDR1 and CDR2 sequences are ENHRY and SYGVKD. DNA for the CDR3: TGTGCAACCCAAGCTGACAGGGACCTTGAGCAGTACTTC. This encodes CATQADRDLEQYF.

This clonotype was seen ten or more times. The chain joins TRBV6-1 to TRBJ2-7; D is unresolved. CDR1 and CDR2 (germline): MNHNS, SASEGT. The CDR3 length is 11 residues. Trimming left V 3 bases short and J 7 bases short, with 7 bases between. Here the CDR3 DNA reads TGTGCCAGCAGTGAGTGGAGTGAGCAGTACTTC. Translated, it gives CASSEWSEQYF.

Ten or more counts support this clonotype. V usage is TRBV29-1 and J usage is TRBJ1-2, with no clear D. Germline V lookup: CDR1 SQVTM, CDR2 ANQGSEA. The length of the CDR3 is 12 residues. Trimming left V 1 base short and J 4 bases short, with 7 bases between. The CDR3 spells CSVEGGGYGYTF. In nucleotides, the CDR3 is TGCAGCGTTGAAGGGGGTGGCTATGGCTACACCTTC.

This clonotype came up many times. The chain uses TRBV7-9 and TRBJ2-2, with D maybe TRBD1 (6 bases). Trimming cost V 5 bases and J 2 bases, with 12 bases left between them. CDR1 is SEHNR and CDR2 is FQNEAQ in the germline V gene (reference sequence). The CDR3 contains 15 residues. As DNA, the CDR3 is TGTGCCAGCAGCAAGTCGGACAGTAACACCGGGGAGCTGTTTTTT. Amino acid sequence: CASSKSDSNTGELFF.

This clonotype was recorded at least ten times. The chain's CDR3 is CASGGTSSYEQYF. DNA for the CDR3: TGTGCCAGCGGGGGGACAAGCTCCTACGAGCAGTACTTC. The rearrangement uses TRBV6-2 or TRBV6-3 and TRBJ2-7, with D possibly called TRBD1 or TRBD2 (6 bases each). The germline V gene has CDR1 MNHEY and CDR2 SVGEGT. V was clipped by 8 bases and J by 0 bases, with 11 bases between them. This CDR3 has 13 residues.

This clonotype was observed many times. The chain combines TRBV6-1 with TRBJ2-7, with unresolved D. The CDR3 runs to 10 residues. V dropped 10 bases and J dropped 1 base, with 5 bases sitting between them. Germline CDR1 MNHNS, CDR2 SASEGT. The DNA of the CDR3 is TGTGCCACCGGGTCCTACGAGCAGTACTTC. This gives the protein CATGSYEQYF.

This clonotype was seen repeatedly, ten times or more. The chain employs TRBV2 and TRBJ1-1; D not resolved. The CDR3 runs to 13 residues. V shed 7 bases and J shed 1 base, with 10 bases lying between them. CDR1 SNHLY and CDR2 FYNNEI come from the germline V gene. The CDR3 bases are TGTGCCAGCAAAGGGATCGGGAACACTGAAGCTTTCTTT. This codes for CASKGIGNTEAFF.

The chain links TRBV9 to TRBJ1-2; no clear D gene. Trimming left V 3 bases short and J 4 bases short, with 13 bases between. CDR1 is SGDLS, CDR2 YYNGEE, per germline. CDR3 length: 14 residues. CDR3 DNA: TGTGCCAGCAGCGCCTCTTTCCAATCCTATGGCTACACCTTC. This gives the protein CASSASFQSYGYTF.

DNA for the CDR3: TGTGCCAGCAGTGCACAGGGCTCCCTTTGGGGCTACACCTTC. Amino acids: CASSAQGSLWGYTF. The chain couples TRBV3-1 to TRBJ1-2, with D tentatively TRBD1 (6 bases). V was pared by 6 bases and J by 8 bases, with 19 bases between. The CDR3 has 14 amino acids. Germline lookup yields CDR1 LGHDT and CDR2 YNNKEL (reference sequence).

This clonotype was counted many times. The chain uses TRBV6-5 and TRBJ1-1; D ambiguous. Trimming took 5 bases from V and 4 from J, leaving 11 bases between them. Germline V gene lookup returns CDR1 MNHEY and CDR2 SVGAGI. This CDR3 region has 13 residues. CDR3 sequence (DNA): TGTGCCAGCAGTCCTCCATCGGGCACTGAAGCTTTCTTT. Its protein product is CASSPPSGTEAFF.

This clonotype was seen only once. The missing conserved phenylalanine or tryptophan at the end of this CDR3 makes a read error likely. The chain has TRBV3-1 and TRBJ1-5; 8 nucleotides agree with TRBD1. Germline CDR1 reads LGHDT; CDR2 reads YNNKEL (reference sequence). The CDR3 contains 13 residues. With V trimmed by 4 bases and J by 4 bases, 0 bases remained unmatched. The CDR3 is CASSRTGNQPQHL. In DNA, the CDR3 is TGTGCCAGCAGCCGGACAGGGAATCAGCCCCAGCATTTG.

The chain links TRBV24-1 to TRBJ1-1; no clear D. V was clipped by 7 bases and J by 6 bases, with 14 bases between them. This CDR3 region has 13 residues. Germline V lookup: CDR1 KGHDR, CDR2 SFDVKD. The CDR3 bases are TGTGCCACCAGCGAACCGGGATCCTCTGAAGCTTTCTTT. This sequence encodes CATSEPGSSEAFF.